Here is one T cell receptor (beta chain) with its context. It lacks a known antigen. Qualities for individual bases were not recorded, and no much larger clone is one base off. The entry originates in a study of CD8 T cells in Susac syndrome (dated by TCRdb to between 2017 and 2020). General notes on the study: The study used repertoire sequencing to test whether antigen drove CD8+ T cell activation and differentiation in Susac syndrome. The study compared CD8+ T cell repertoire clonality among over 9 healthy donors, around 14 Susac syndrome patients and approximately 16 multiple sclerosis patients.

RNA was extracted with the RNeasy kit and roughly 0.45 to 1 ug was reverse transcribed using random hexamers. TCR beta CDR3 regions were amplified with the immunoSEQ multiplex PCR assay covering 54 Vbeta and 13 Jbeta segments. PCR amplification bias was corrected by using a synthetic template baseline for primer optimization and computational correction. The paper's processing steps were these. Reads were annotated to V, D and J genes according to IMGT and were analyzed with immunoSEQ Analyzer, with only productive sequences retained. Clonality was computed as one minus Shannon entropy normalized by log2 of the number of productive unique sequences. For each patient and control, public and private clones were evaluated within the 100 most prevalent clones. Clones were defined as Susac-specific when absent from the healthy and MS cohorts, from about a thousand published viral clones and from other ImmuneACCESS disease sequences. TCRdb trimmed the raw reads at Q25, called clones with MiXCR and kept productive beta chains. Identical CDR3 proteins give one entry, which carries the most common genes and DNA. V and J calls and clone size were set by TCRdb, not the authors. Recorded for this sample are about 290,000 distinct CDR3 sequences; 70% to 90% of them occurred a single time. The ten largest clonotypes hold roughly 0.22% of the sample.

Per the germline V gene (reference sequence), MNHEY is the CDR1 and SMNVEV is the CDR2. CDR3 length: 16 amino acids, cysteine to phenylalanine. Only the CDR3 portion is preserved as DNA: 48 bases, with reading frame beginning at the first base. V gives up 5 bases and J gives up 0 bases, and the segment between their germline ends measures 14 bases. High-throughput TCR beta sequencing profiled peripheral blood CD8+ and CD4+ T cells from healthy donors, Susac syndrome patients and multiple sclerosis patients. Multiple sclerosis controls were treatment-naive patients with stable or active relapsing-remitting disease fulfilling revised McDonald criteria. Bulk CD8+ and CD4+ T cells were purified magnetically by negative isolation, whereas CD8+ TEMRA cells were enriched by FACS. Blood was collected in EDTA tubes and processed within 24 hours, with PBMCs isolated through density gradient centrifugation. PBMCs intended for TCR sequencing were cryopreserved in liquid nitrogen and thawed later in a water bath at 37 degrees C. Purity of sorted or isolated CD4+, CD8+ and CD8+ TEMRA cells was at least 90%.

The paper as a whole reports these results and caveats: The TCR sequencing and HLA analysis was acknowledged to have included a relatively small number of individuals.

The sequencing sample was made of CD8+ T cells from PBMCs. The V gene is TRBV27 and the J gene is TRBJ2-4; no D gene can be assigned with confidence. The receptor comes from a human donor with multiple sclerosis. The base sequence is TGTGCCAGCAGTGACCAGTGGGGTACAGCCAAAAACATTCAGTACTTC. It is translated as CASSDQWGTAKNIQYF.